What follows describes a single T cell receptor beta chain. Its antigen is still unknown. No base qualities exist here, and no much larger clone lies one base off it. The record originates from a study of shared clonotypes between healthy human individuals (dated by TCRdb to 2020 to 2021). With respect to the entire study: The cohort included three men and a couple of women between 18 and 49 years of age. To estimate repertoire size and how much clonotypes are shared between individuals, the study performed deep sequencing of blood TCR repertoires from about five healthy adults. Per donor, leukapheresis produced somewhere between about 0.9 and 10 billion PBMCs. To increase sequencing depth and limit assay-specific biases, TCR repertoire library preparation and sequencing were carried out by different laboratories using diverse techniques. For each donor, CD4 naive and CD4 memory were each run on three plates, CD8 naive on two plates, and CD8 memory on one plate. Summary of the overall study and its limitations: Larger estimated clonotype richness was generally found for naive subsets than for memory subsets. Only blood was sampled, and tissue TCR repertoires likely differ from those in blood. Compared with non-shared clonotypes, the clonotypes found in all four sorted-subset donors had higher generation probabilities. Incomplete sequencing was indicated by rarefaction of sorted-subset datasets, despite the large sequencing depth. Based on pairwise subsampling, the degree of clonotype sharing among donors was expected to be affected by sequencing depth. When a few donors were compared, the shared fraction of clonotypes was around 5% for naive CD4, less than 4% for naive CD8, 2.3% for memory CD4, and roughly 0.43% for memory CD8. Because the study included only a small number of donors, the genetic and exposure-history diversity represented was limited.

The donors were healthy, HIV-negative adults with no recently reported acute infections or vaccinations. Only Caucasian adults living in Nashville, Tennessee, USA were represented among the donors. Magnetic negative selection was used to enrich CD4+ T cells, after which naive cells were positively selected on CD45RA and the negative fraction became the memory subset. After blood collection by leukapheresis, PBMCs were isolated using Ficoll-Histopaque density gradient centrifugation and then cryopreserved in the vapor phase of liquid nitrogen. Purity and quantity of every magnetically sorted T cell population were checked by analytical flow cytometry. From each sorted fraction, genomic DNA was isolated and quantified by UV absorbance on a Nanodrop 2000c. V loses 6 bases at its end and J loses 3 bases; junction bases beyond the gene matches: 5. The germline V gene supplies CDR1 SNHLY and CDR2 FYNNEI. There are 15 amino acids in the CDR3, from cysteine to phenylalanine inclusive. Just CDR3 DNA is preserved here, 45 bases in frame from base 1.

Using the deep immunoSEQ assay, TCR CDR3 regions were amplified from genomic DNA by multiplex PCR. Extracted genomic DNA from each cell subset was distributed evenly across all wells of several immunoSEQ 96-well plates, and each plate was treated as a replicate. For sorted subsets, roughly 0.2 ug genomic DNA, equal to 30,000 or so T cell genomes, was loaded into each replicate PCR. Purified libraries were measured with a Qubit 3.0 fluorometer, size-checked on a Bioanalyzer 2100, and measured again with the KAPA Library Quantification kit. Each immunoSEQ 96-well plate was sequenced on its own single-read 150-cycle Illumina NextSeq 550 flow cell. The source study handled its data this way. Because the immunoSEQ output held only junctional sequences and lacked quality scores, the filtering could not match the filtering applied to full-length reads. Sequences were annotated with PyIR, a Python wrapper for IgBLAST v1.9, and V/J genes and CDR3 were assigned using IMGT germline references. Reads with weak V/J assignments (E-value above 1e-6), missing CDR3, stop codons, out-of-frame junctions, or ambiguous translated residues were removed. V3J clonotypes were defined by identical inferred V gene, J gene, and CDR3 amino acid sequence. Percentage overlap between repertoires was calculated by dividing the number of shared unique clonotypes by the size of the smaller repertoire. Repertoire richness was assessed with RTK rarefaction, the Chao1 estimator, and Recon v2.1 estimates of unobserved clonotypes. Generation probabilities were computed with OLGA for all TCRbeta clonotypes obtained by the gDNA method from several donors. TCRdb limited this immuneACCESS table to in-frame rearrangements with V and J called. A share of clones is missing; checked studies link under half to unresolved V genes, and the rest is unexplained. V, J and clone size are taken as reported in that table, and D and trimming were inferred from the DNA itself. The sample table records about a million clones; approximately 80% of these occur just once. The ten biggest clones cover roughly 0.83% of the sample.

The sequence derives from a man in his late teens or twenties in good health. Some clones in this sample may be carry-over from other donors' samples. Sequenced: memory CD4+ T cells from PBMCs. The cell subset or site label here, explained by the study, means: CD45RA-negative fraction. The chain is assembled from TRBV2 and TRBJ1-4; the junction holds 9 bases that match TRBD1. The DNA reads as follows: TGTGCCAGCAGGCAACAGGGGGCTGCTAATGAAAAACTGTTTTTT. This is translated as CASRQQGAANEKLFF.